Listed here are 2 T cell receptor beta chains from one sample, sequenced in a study of T cell responses to AZD1222 COVID-19 vaccine. Clones were read by immunoSEQ multiplex PCR, and TCRdb kept only the in-frame ones, dropping some. This sample has roughly 100,000 clones, with 80% to 90% found just once. The material sequenced was peripheral blood, taken 28 days after the second AZD1222 dose. These TCRs come from an adult who received the AZD1222 COVID-19 vaccine.

The chain recombines TRBV6-5 with TRBJ1-1; D is perhaps TRBD1 (5 bases). Germline-derived CDR1 and CDR2 are MNHEY and SVGAGI. This CDR3 contains 13 residues. The ends were cut back, 6 bases at V and 11 bases at J, with 19 bases in the middle. CDR3 loop: CASRPWGSYTAFF. In DNA form, the CDR3 reads TGTGCCAGCAGGCCCTGGGGCAGTTACACCGCTTTCTTT.

The chain has TRBV19 and TRBJ1-4, with TRBD1 identical over 7 bases. The V and J ends lost 11 bases and 4 bases, in that order; junction bases with no gene match: 13. Germline lookup yields CDR1 LNHDA and CDR2 SQIVND (reference sequence). The CDR3 spans 15 residues. The CDR3 region is CAVSGTAHINEKLFF. The CDR3 DNA reads as TGTGCCGTCTCAGGGACAGCACATATTAATGAAAAACTGTTTTTT.